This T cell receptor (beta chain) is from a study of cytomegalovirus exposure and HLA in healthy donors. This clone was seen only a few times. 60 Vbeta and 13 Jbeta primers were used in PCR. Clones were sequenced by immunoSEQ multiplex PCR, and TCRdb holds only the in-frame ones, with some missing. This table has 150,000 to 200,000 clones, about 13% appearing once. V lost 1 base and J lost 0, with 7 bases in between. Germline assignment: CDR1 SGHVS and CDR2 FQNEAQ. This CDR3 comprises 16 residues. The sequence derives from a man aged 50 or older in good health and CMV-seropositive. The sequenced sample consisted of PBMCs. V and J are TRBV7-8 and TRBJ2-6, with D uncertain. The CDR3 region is CASSLGGSSGANVLTF. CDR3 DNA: TGTGCCAGCAGCTTAGGAGGATCCTCTGGGGCCAACGTCCTGACTTTC.